A selection of T cell receptor beta chains follows, all from one sample in a study of T cell responses to AZD1222 COVID-19 vaccine. Profiled with immunoSEQ multiplex PCR; TCRdb holds only in-frame clones, not every one. The sample lists about 180,000 clones, roughly 88% occurring once. The sample consisted of peripheral blood, taken on day 0 of AZD1222 vaccination. These receptors were collected from an adult in good health. The conserved cysteine and the conserved F or W are not part of the CDR3 here. Each record gives: J gene, V gene, CDR3 length, CDR3 protein.

>TRBJ1-3|TRBV6-6|16
ASSPLVSSKVSGNTIY
>TRBJ1-2|TRBV6-2/TRBV6-3|12
ASRPTGDYYGYT
>TRBJ2-5|TRBV3-1/TRBV3-2|13
ASSTRLPYSETQY
>TRBJ1-4|TRBV7-6|15
ASSPSASTGLSEKLF
>TRBJ1-6|TRBV5-4|14
ASSSGQGRHEGALH
>TRBJ1-4|TRBV4-1|13
ASSQPRTGNEKLF
>TRBJ2-3|TRBV19|13
ASSIGGGPTDTQY
>TRBJ2-1|TRBV4-3|11
ASSQVGESEQF
>TRBJ1-1|TRBV9|11
ASSVVVNTEAF
>TRBJ2-2|TRBV7-6|14
ASSITGTGNTGELF
>TRBJ1-1|TRBV5-4|12
ASENGQVNTEAF
>TRBJ1-5|TRBV5-1|13
ASSPRVGSNQPQH
>TRBJ2-1|TRBV12-3/TRBV12-4|11
ASSLGGPYEQF
>TRBJ1-2|TRBV28|10
ASSLTAYGYT
>TRBJ1-1|TRBV3-1/TRBV3-2|11
ASSHGSNTEAF
>TRBJ2-1|TRBV6-1|14
ASREYRASSYNEQF
>TRBJ1-6|TRBV10-2|12
ASTSPVQISPLH
>TRBJ1-1|TRBV7-6|15
ASSSDLGAHGGIEAF
>TRBJ1-5|TRBV20-1|12
SASAGNSNQPQH
>TRBJ1-5|TRBV6-5|10
ASTRSNQPQH
>TRBJ1-1|TRBV28|13
ASRKLQDRGSKAF
>TRBJ1-2|TRBV4-1|13
ASSQVDRGNYGYT
>TRBJ1-6|TRBV19|12
ASSTSPGGAALH